What follows are 2 T cell receptor beta chains derived from one specimen sequenced in a study of shared clonotypes between healthy human individuals. Clones were read by immunoSEQ multiplex PCR, and TCRdb kept only the in-frame ones, dropping some. The sample yields 600,000 to 750,000 clones, 60% to 80% seen once. The sequencing sample was made of memory CD4+ T cells sorted from blood. As for subset: CD45RA-negative fraction. The receptors stem from a woman younger than 45 in good health.

The chain combines TRBV11-3 with TRBJ2-3; D ambiguous. Germline assignment: CDR1 SGHNT and CDR2 YENEEA. The CDR3 covers 18 residues. Trimming removed 1 base from V and 8 bases from J, with 25 bases in between. CDR3 residues: CASSLAWNPTDTTGTQYF. CDR3 bases: TGTGCCAGCAGCTTAGCTTGGAATCCCACAGATACGACGGGTACGCAGTATTTT.

A few counts support this clone. The V gene is TRBV30, the J gene TRBJ2-6, with unresolved D. CDR3 length: 16 residues. The V gene's germline CDR1 is GTSNPN and CDR2 SVGIG (reference sequence). The V gene lost 4 bases and the J gene lost 0 bases, with 13 bases spanning the gap. CDR3 sequence: CAWKANSPSGANVLTF. In nucleotides, the CDR3 is TGTGCCTGGAAAGCCAACTCCCCCTCTGGGGCCAACGTCCTGACTTTC.